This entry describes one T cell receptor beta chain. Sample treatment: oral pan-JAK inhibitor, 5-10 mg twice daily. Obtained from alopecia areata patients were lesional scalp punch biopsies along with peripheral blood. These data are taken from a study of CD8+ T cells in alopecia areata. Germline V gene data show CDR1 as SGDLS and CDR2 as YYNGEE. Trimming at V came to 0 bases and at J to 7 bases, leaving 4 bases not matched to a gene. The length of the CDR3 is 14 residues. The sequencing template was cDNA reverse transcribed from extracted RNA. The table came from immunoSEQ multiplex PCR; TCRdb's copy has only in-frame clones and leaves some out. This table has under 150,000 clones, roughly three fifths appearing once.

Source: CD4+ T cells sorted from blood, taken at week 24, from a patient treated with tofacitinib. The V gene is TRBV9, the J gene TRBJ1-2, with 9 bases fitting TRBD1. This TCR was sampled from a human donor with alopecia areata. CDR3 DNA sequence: TGTGCCAGCAGCGTAGACGGGACAGGGATTGGCTACACCTTC. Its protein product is CASSVDGTGIGYTF. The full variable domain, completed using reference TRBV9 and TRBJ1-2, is DSGVTQTPKHLITATGQRVTLRCSPRSGDLSVYWYQQSLDQGLQFLIQYYNGEERAKGNILERFSAQQFPDLHSELNLSSLELGDSALYFCASSVDGTGIGYTFGSGTRLTVV.